This T cell receptor (beta chain) originates from a study of blood T cell repertoires in COVID-19. Study-wide background: COVID-19 samples collected from the United States, Italy and Spain covered acute and convalescent phases. The cDNA or gDNA used as material had been derived from T cells, B-cell-depleted T cells, or PBMCs.

As processed by the authors: Amplifying reference gene primers gave estimates of nucleated cell counts. The method was immunoSEQ multiplex PCR; TCRdb's version includes in-frame clones alone and lacks a portion of them. D and trimming come from the DNA, and the V and J calls and clone size come from that table. The data contain 20,000 to 30,000 clones, around 92% of them singletons. From germline, CDR1 is SGHRS and CDR2 YFSETQ. The CDR3 loop spans 17 amino acids. With V trimmed by 2 bases and J by 1 base, 3 bases remained unmatched. The source is a man between 65 and 80 years old with active COVID-19. The chain combines TRBV5-1 with TRBJ2-5; 15 bases are a match to TRBD2. Source material: peripheral blood. The DNA for the CDR3 is TGCGCCAGCAGCTTCGGGACTAGCGGGGGGCCCCAAGAGACCCAGTACTTC. Amino acid sequence: CASSFGTSGGPQETQYF.